Listed below are T cell receptor beta chains from one sample, sequenced in a study of siplizumab effects on memory and regulatory T cells. The assay was immunoSEQ multiplex PCR, and TCRdb's table has in-frame clones only and misses some. In the table there are about 100,000 clones, 94% of which are singletons. Sequenced material: Tregs sorted from blood. These receptors all come from a human donor in good health. CDR3s leave out the opening cysteine and the closing phenylalanine or tryptophan. Clone size, where shown, is once, few, many, or a class for clones that have expanded.

v_call clone_size cdr3_aa
TRBV18 - ASAGGSASNQPQH
TRBV9 - ASSAWTSGTSTDTQY
TRBV18 - ASSPDRAINQPQH
TRBV2 - ASSVVTNEQF
TRBV6-5 - ASSYAGWGDNEKLF
TRBV6-1 - ASSERTGGAGELF
TRBV29-1 - SVASLGAPWAYEQY
TRBV4-1 - ASSRDRGNGYT
TRBV27 - ASSTGGLAKNIQY
TRBV6-5 - ASTDSYYGYT
TRBV20-1 - SARDTGELF
TRBV6-5 - ASSLIRGRTEAF
TRBV10-3 - AISAMNTEAF
TRBV27 - ASSFLSGASNEKLF
TRBV19 few ASSVLNSLLAF
TRBV27 - ASSLERAGFYNEQF
TRBV10-3 - AISEPGQGSTEAF
TRBV5-1 - ASSSGTGIYNEQF
TRBV7-9 - ASSFGTGAGGYT
TRBV30 - AWRGDYSGGGYT
TRBV7-2 - ASRRAGRSYNEQF
TRBV27 - ASSLTASGELF